This T cell receptor (beta chain) comes out of a study of T cell responses to AZD1222 COVID-19 vaccine. Study conclusions and caveats: Donors, mostly white British, included more females; clonal diversity was possibly underestimated. Seropositive at baseline were only a handful of AZD1222 recipients. Among spike-specific TCRs, nearly half reportedly target unmutated variant regions.

Comment on this clone: Its antigen is as yet unknown.

Trimming left V 5 bases short and J 5 bases short, with 6 bases between. Germline V lookup: CDR1 MNHEY, CDR2 SVGEGT. The CDR3 extends over 12 amino acids. Here immunoSEQ multiplex PCR was the method, and the copy in TCRdb shows in-frame clones only, minus some. Among 90,000 to 150,000 clones listed, roughly 88% were seen once. The chain couples TRBV6-2 or TRBV6-3 to TRBJ2-2, with unresolved D. The receptor's source is an adult in good health. Sequenced material: peripheral blood, taken on day 0 of AZD1222 vaccination. This CDR3 is CASSRVTGELFF. The CDR3 DNA follows: TGTGCCAGCAGTCGGGTGACCGGGGAGCTGTTTTTT.